Listed below are T cell receptor beta chains from one sample, sequenced in a study of Graves' ophthalmopathy and Graves' hyperthyroidism. One entry per CDR3 protein, called by TCRdb with MiXCR from the multiplex PCR reads. The repertoire holds 400,000 or so distinct CDR3 sequences, with 17% as singletons. Sequenced input: peripheral blood. The receptor source for this set is an adult woman with stable Graves' hyperthyroidism. Both conserved end residues are part of each CDR3. A D gene is named only where the DNA matches it firmly. Rows give clone size only sometimes, using once, few, many, or a class for an expanded clone.

j_call clone_size d_call cdr3_length v_call cdr3_aa cdr3_nt
TRBJ2-7 many TRBD1 16 TRBV20-1 CSAKGGDRGTFYEQYF TGCAGTGCTAAAGGTGGGGACAGGGGGACTTTCTACGAGCAGTACTTC
TRBJ2-4 many . 13 TRBV12-3/TRBV12-4 CASTGRVGNIKYF TGTGCCAGCACCGGGAGAGTAGGAAACATTAAGTACTTC
TRBJ1-6 . . 16 TRBV6-1 CASSEASPRVDSPLHF TGTGCCAGCAGTGAAGCCAGCCCCAGGGTGGATTCACCCCTCCACTTT
TRBJ1-5 few . 15 TRBV15 CATSRDRTVNQPQHF TGTGCCACCAGCAGAGATCGGACAGTGAATCAGCCCCAGCATTTT
TRBJ1-5 many TRBD1 15 TRBV28 CASSPRDRGNQPQHF TGTGCCAGCAGTCCTCGGGACAGGGGAAATCAGCCCCAGCATTTT
TRBJ1-5 . . 17 TRBV12-3/TRBV12-4 CASSRTSQEVWGQPQHF TGTGCCAGCAGCCGCACCTCTCAGGAGGTTTGGGGTCAGCCCCAGCATTTT
TRBJ2-7 many TRBD1 14 TRBV24-1 CATSDSGQGNEQYF TGTGCCACCAGTGATAGTGGACAGGGAAACGAGCAGTACTTC
TRBJ1-1 many TRBD1 15 TRBV10-2 CASSGTGGTNTEAFF TGCGCCAGCAGCGGGACAGGGGGCACGAACACTGAAGCTTTCTTT
TRBJ2-7 many TRBD1 14 TRBV9 CASSVGTDLYEQYF TGTGCCAGCAGCGTGGGGACAGACCTCTACGAGCAGTACTTC
TRBJ2-7 many TRBD1 15 TRBV6-1 CASKNPGQGPYEQYF TGTGCCAGCAAGAATCCGGGACAGGGTCCCTACGAGCAGTACTTC
TRBJ1-2 many . 12 TRBV28 CASRSREGGYTF TGTGCCAGCAGGTCCCGGGAGGGTGGCTACACCTTC
TRBJ2-2 many . 17 TRBV25-1 CASSEERGLQNTGELFF TGTGCCAGCAGTGAAGAACGCGGACTACAGAACACCGGGGAGCTGTTTTTT
TRBJ1-1 . . 15 TRBV12-3/TRBV12-4 CASSFSGAGNTEAFF TGTGCCAGCAGTTTCTCGGGGGCGGGGAACACTGAAGCTTTCTTT
TRBJ2-7 . . 15 TRBV5-6 CASSAGTLTSREQYF TGTGCCAGCAGCGCCGGGACTCTTACATCTCGGGAGCAGTACTTC
TRBJ2-7 many . 15 TRBV28 CASRPRTLGTYEQYF TGTGCCAGCAGACCCCGGACGCTGGGCACCTACGAGCAGTACTTC
TRBJ2-2 . TRBD1 16 TRBV28 CASRGSGQGRTGELFF TGTGCCAGCCGCGGCTCGGGACAGGGGAGGACCGGGGAGCTGTTTTTT